This T cell receptor beta chain was profiled in a study of T cell repertoires in cytomegalovirus infection. About the study: Recently identified HLA-C-restricted CMV epitopes and well-studied HLA-B-restricted CMV epitopes were used by the study.

TCRdb re-called the reads through MiXCR, storing one row per CDR3 protein. The sample contains hundreds of thousands of distinct CDR3 sequences, about 42% of which appear only once. In germline, CDR1 is MNHNY, CDR2 SVGAGI (reference sequence). V was clipped by 3 bases and J by 5 bases, with 14 bases between them. This CDR3 contains 15 residues. This clonotype has more than one count but fewer than ten. The antigen is unknown. This sequence joins TRBV6-6 and TRBJ1-5; possibly TRBD1 for D (5 bases). The receptor was isolated from a human donor in good health (CMV status not recorded). Some clones in this sample may be carry-over from other donors' samples. Here the sequenced sample was cultured PBMCs, taken from culture after CMV antigen stimulation. The CDR3 nucleotides read TGTGCCAGCAGTTATTATACGGGAGGGGATCAGCCCCAGCATTTT. Amino acid sequence: CASSYYTGGDQPQHF.